This passage covers 25 T cell receptor beta chains from one sample sequenced in a study of blood T cell repertoires in COVID-19 (dated by TCRdb to the early 2020s). Receptor amplification or capture employed the immunoSEQ multiplex PCR assay. TCRdb mirrors the immuneACCESS table, restricted to in-frame sequences. Some clones are absent from its copies; in checked studies, under half trace to an unresolved V gene, and the reason for the others is unknown. The sample table shows some 150,000 clones, and approximately 80% are seen once. The leading ten clones occupy 35% to 40% of the sample. Sequencing was performed on peripheral blood. Receptors originate from a human donor in a cohort sampled during active COVID-19.

This chain connects TRBV7-9 to TRBJ1-5; D remains ambiguous. Between the trimmed V and J ends, which lost 3 bases and 9 bases, there was a span of 6 bases. Per the germline V gene, CDR1 is SEHNR and CDR2 is FQNEAQ (reference sequence). The CDR3 runs 11 residues. The CDR3 sequence: CASSFGGPQHF. The DNA for the CDR3 is TGTGCCAGCAGCTTTGGCGGGCCCCAGCATTTT.

This sequence joins TRBV6-5 and TRBJ1-5; the D is unclear. This CDR3 spans 13 amino acids. V lost 8 bases to trimming and J lost 0 bases, with 8 bases between them. Germline CDR1 and CDR2: MNHEY and SVGAGI. The CDR3 spells CASWAYSNQPQHF. Written as DNA, the CDR3 is TGTGCCAGCTGGGCTTATAGCAATCAGCCCCAGCATTTT.

This chain joins TRBV28 and TRBJ1-6; D is unclear. V lost 8 bases, J lost 4 bases, and 27 bases lay in between. This CDR3 is 19 amino acids long. The germline V gene encodes CDR1 MDHEN and CDR2 SYDVKM. CDR3 residues: CASETGVVVASPYNSPLHF. DNA for the CDR3: TGTGCCAGCGAAACCGGGGTTGTCGTGGCGTCACCATATAATTCACCCCTCCACTTT.

CDR3: CASSNRVLKNIQYF. CDR3 nucleotides: TGTGCCAGCAGCAACCGGGTCCTCAAAAACATTCAGTACTTC. The rearrangement links TRBV3-1 (or the pseudogene TRBV3-2) to TRBJ2-4; D uncertain. CDR1 is LGHDT, CDR2 YNNKEL, per germline (reference sequence). Trimming left V 5 bases short and J 3 bases short, with 11 bases between. The CDR3 is 14 residues long.

The V gene is TRBV9, the J gene TRBJ1-2, with a tentative D call TRBD1 (5 bases). The CDR3 covers 13 residues. The germline V gene has CDR1 SGDLS and CDR2 YYNGEE. V was pared by 3 bases and J by 4 bases, with 10 bases between. CDR3 DNA sequence: TGTGCCAGCAGCGCCCCCGGGGGCTATGGCTACACCTTC. Amino acid sequence: CASSAPGGYGYTF.

The rearrangement joins TRBV3-1 (or the pseudogene TRBV3-2) to TRBJ1-4, with TRBD1 as a possible D gene (5 bases). The CDR3 consists of 18 residues. Germline lookup yields CDR1 LGHDT and CDR2 YNNKEL (reference sequence). V gave up 4 bases and J gave up 7 bases, with 25 bases separating them. CDR3 DNA: TGTGCCAGCAGCCCCCCCCGTCGTGAGGGGAGGTTTTCTGAAAAACTGTTTTTT. Protein product: CASSPPRREGRFSEKLFF.

The chain uses TRBV27 and TRBJ1-1, with no clear D. This CDR3 spans 14 amino acids. Per the germline V gene, CDR1 is MNHEY and CDR2 is SMNVEV (reference sequence). V was trimmed by 3 bases and J by 3 bases, leaving 11 bases between them. CDR3 region: CASSFWALHTEAFF. CDR3 nucleotides: TGTGCCAGCAGTTTTTGGGCACTTCACACTGAAGCTTTCTTT.

The rearrangement links TRBV7-2 to TRBJ1-3; 7 bases fit TRBD1. After removal of 4 bases from V and 1 base from J, the junction contained 4 bases not matched to a gene. CDR3 size: 15 residues. Germline V lookup: CDR1 SGHTA, CDR2 FQGNSA. For the CDR3, the DNA is TGTGCCAGCAGCTCCTGGGACAGTTCTGGAAACACCATATATTTT. Its protein product is CASSSWDSSGNTIYF.

The chain couples TRBV4-2 to TRBJ1-5; a weak D match, TRBD1 (5 bases). Trimming removed 1 base from V and 4 bases from J, with 8 bases in between. Germline V gene sequence: CDR1 LGHNA, CDR2 YNFKEQ. This CDR3 spans 14 amino acids. The CDR3 reads CASSQGPGNQPQHF. The CDR3 DNA follows: TGTGCCAGCAGCCAAGGTCCAGGGAATCAGCCCCAGCATTTT.

V usage is TRBV19 and J usage is TRBJ2-7; 10 bases are a match to TRBD2. Germline CDR1 is LNHDA and CDR2 is SQIVND (reference sequence). Unmatched junction bases numbered 10, after V lost 6 bases and J lost 2 bases. This CDR3 contains 16 residues. The CDR3 DNA sequence: TGTGCCAGTAGGCGTAGCGGGGGGCCCGACGCCTACGAGCAGTACTTC. Its protein is CASRRSGGPDAYEQYF.

The chain employs TRBV12-3 or TRBV12-4 and TRBJ1-1; possibly TRBD1 for D (6 bases). This CDR3 contains 13 residues. Between the trimmed V and J ends, which lost 2 bases and 4 bases, there was a span of 8 bases. The CDR3 loop is CASSLLQGTEAFF. The CDR3 region has the DNA TGTGCCAGCAGTTTATTACAGGGCACTGAAGCTTTCTTT.

The rearrangement uses TRBV6-1 and TRBJ1-5; D is ambiguous. There are 15 residues in the CDR3. Germline CDR1 is MNHNS and CDR2 is SASEGT. Deletions cut 1 base from V and 0 bases from J, with 7 bases between. The CDR3 DNA is TGTGCCAGCAGTGAAGGCGGGGATAGCAATCAGCCCCAGCATTTT. This sequence encodes CASSEGGDSNQPQHF.

V usage is TRBV6-4 and J usage is TRBJ1-6; 8 bases are shared with TRBD1. Germline CDR1 is MRHNA and CDR2 is SNTAGT. V lost 4 bases, J lost 8 bases, and 1 base stayed unmatched. This CDR3 region has 13 residues. The CDR3 loop reads CASSVDRDSPLHF. CDR3 nucleotide sequence: TGTGCCAGCAGTGTGGACAGGGATTCACCCCTCCACTTT.

The chain has TRBV19 and TRBJ2-3; maybe TRBD2 (6 bases). Germline CDR1 LNHDA, CDR2 SQIVND (reference sequence). CDR3 size: 15 residues. V dropped 4 bases and J dropped 6 bases, with 17 bases sitting between them. CDR3: CASSKRSAGRDTQYF. CDR3 bases: TGTGCCAGTAGTAAGAGGAGCGCGGGGCGGGATACGCAGTATTTT.

The V call is TRBV4-1, the J call TRBJ1-6; maybe TRBD1 (6 bases). CDR1 is MGHRA, CDR2 YSYEKL, per germline. The V and J ends lost 4 bases and 5 bases respectively, with 12 bases between them. This CDR3 has 15 residues. The CDR3 DNA reads TGCGCCAGCAGCCGGGGGACAATCAATAATTCACCCCTCCACTTT. Amino acid sequence: CASSRGTINNSPLHF.

The chain joins TRBV7-2 to TRBJ2-5; TRBD2 is a possible D gene (5 bases). The CDR3 length is 11 residues. CDR1 is SGHTA, CDR2 FQGNSA, per germline. Trimming cost V 8 bases and J 3 bases, with 7 bases left between them. As DNA, the CDR3 is TGTGCCAGCGGGCGGGAAGAGACCCAGTACTTC. Residues: CASGREETQYF.

This rearrangement joins TRBV6-5 to TRBJ2-3; D gene unclear. Trimming stripped 7 bases from V and 6 bases from J, with 11 bases between. This CDR3 region has 12 residues. Germline CDR1 and CDR2: MNHEY and SVGAGI. This CDR3 is CASTVGRDTQYF. CDR3 DNA: TGTGCCAGCACTGTTGGGCGCGATACGCAGTATTTT.

This clone has more than one count but fewer than ten. The CDR3 protein is CASSFDRGSGELFF. As DNA, the CDR3 is TGCGCCAGCAGCTTTGACAGGGGTTCGGGGGAGCTGTTTTTT. The chain uses TRBV5-1 and TRBJ2-2; 8 bases line up with TRBD1. With V trimmed by 2 bases and J by 8 bases, 5 bases remained unmatched. This CDR3 has 14 amino acids. Germline loops: CDR1 SGHRS, CDR2 YFSETQ.

The chain has TRBV29-1 and TRBJ1-1; D is possibly TRBD1 (5 bases). The germline V gene encodes CDR1 SQVTM and CDR2 ANQGSEA. This CDR3 contains 12 residues. Here the CDR3 DNA reads TGCACAGGGCGGGGGACGAACACTGAAGCTTTCTTT. This sequence encodes CTGRGTNTEAFF.

This chain uses TRBV6-5 with TRBJ1-6, with D perhaps TRBD1 (5 bases). Germline loops: CDR1 MNHEY, CDR2 SVGAGI. The V end lost 4 bases, the J end lost 7 bases, and 11 bases lay between the germline ends. The CDR3 extends over 14 amino acids. This chain's CDR3 is CASSFREGNSPLHF. As DNA, the CDR3 is TGTGCCAGCAGTTTCAGGGAGGGCAATTCACCCCTCCACTTT.

The chain combines TRBV7-2 with TRBJ1-6, with 9 bases lining up with TRBD1. The CDR3 covers 16 residues. The V gene end was trimmed by 1 base and the J gene end by 9 bases; junction bases not matched to a gene: 7. Per the germline V gene, CDR1 is SGHTA and CDR2 is FQGNSA. This CDR3 is CASSLGVDRGSSPLHF. In DNA, the CDR3 is TGTGCCAGCAGCTTAGGGGTGGACAGGGGATCTTCACCCCTCCACTTT.

The chain recombines TRBV5-6 with TRBJ1-1; 10 bases fit TRBD1. Germline V lookup: CDR1 SGHDT, CDR2 YYEEEE. J was trimmed by 5 bases and V by 4 bases; bases with no gene match: 8. CDR3 length equals 15 residues. The CDR3 DNA follows: TGTGCCAGCAGCCTGGGACAGGGGAGGCGGACTGAAGCTTTCTTT. This gives the protein CASSLGQGRRTEAFF. The full variable domain, with the rest looked up from reference TRBV5-6 and TRBJ1-1, is DAGVTQSPTHLIKTRGQQVTLRCSPKSGHDTVSWYQQALGQGPQFIFQYYEEEERQRGNFPDRFSGHQFPNYSSELNVNALLLGDSALYLCASSLGQGRRTEAFFGQGTRLTVV.

The genes are TRBV5-1 and TRBJ1-3; possible D gene TRBD1, 5 bases. The germline V gene encodes CDR1 SGHRS and CDR2 YFSETQ. There are 14 residues in the CDR3. Trimming removed 5 bases at V and 2 bases at J, with 11 bases between. The CDR3 is CASSYDRTGNTIYF. CDR3 sequence (DNA): TGCGCCAGCAGTTACGACAGAACTGGAAACACCATATATTTT. The whole variable domain, remainder taken from reference TRBV5-1 and TRBJ1-3, is KAGVTQTPRYLIKTRGQQVTLSCSPISGHRSVSWYQQTPGQGLQFLFEYFSETQRNKGNFPGRFSGRQFSNSRSEMNVSTLELGDSALYLCASSYDRTGNTIYFGEGSWLTVV.

V usage is TRBV3-1 (or the pseudogene TRBV3-2) and J usage is TRBJ2-3; 8 bases align to TRBD2. The CDR3 totals 13 residues. The V gene end was trimmed by 6 bases and the J gene end by 1 base; junction bases not matched to a gene: 0. Germline V CDR1 and CDR2: LGHDT, YNNKEL (reference sequence). This CDR3 reads CASRTSGTDTQYF. CDR3 bases: TGTGCCAGCAGGACTAGCGGCACAGATACGCAGTATTTT.

V gene TRBV2 combines with J gene TRBJ2-5; tentatively, D is TRBD1 (5 bases). CDR3 length: 14 amino acids. CDR1 is SNHLY, CDR2 FYNNEI, per germline. Deletions cut 1 base from V and 5 bases from J, with 11 bases between. CDR3 in amino acids: CASSEVGPNETQYF. The DNA for the CDR3 is TGTGCCAGCAGTGAAGTGGGGCCGAACGAGACCCAGTACTTC.